This T cell receptor beta chain was captured in a study of blood T cell repertoires in COVID-19. Turning to the study itself: Acute and convalescent COVID-19 specimens originated in the United States, Italy and Spain. PBMCs, B-cell-depleted T cells, or T cells provided the cDNA or gDNA that made up the material.

V was pared by 1 base and J by 4 bases, with 12 bases between. The germline gives CDR1 SGDLS, CDR2 YYNGEE. This CDR3 spans 15 amino acids. Only one count was recorded for this clone. In the authors' workflow: Reference gene primer amplification in the assay estimated nucleated cell counts. The data were produced by immunoSEQ multiplex PCR, yet TCRdb's version contains in-frame clones alone and is incomplete. That table gives V, J and clone size, and the DNA gave D and trimming. The top ten clones hold around 5.5% of a sample with 250,000 to 300,000 clones, approximately 85% of them seen once. This TCR was sampled from a man between 50 and 59 years old with active or convalescent COVID-19. The chain links TRBV9 to TRBJ1-3; D gene uncertain. Sequences were obtained from peripheral blood. CDR3 amino acids: CASSVSEGGGNTIYF. The CDR3 region has the DNA TGTGCCAGCAGCGTATCGGAGGGAGGCGGAAACACCATATATTTT.